The following is a TCR beta chain sequence with its context. The antigen remains unidentified. These data belong to a study of blood T cells in healthy people across ages. Overall study findings and caveats: No conclusive comparison of naive versus antigen-experienced cells was possible with unsorted PBMCs. Changes in expanded clonotypes were possibly confounded, as the CMV status of donors was unknown.

This CDR3 has 15 amino acids. The germline gives CDR1 SGHVS, CDR2 FQNEAQ. After removal of 3 bases from V and 3 bases from J, the junction contained 3 bases not matched to a gene. Donors gave approximately 9.9 milliliters of peripheral blood apiece. Using a J-beta primer mix together with a sample-barcoded 5' primer, a second PCR was run for roughly 6 to 12 cycles. MiXCR, applied by TCRdb to the 5' RACE reads, yields one record per CDR3 protein. The sample lists around 1,500,000 distinct CDR3 sequences; roughly 40% were seen once. The specimen was blood. The V and J genes are TRBV7-8 and TRBJ2-1, with 9 bases lining up with TRBD2. The receptor's source is a woman under 30 in good health. CDR3 residues: CASSLLAGYYNEQFF. The CDR3 region has the DNA TGTGCCAGCAGCTTGCTAGCGGGGTACTACAATGAGCAGTTCTTC.